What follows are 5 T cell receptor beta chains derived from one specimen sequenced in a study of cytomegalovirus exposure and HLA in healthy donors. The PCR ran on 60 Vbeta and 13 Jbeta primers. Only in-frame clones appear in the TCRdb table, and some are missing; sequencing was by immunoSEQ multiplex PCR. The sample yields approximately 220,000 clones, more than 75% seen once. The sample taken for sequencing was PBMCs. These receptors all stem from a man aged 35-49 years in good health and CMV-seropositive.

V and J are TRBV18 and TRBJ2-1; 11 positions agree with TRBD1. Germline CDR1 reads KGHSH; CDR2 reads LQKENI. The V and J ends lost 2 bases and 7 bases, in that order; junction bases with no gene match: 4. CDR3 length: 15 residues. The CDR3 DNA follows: TGTGCCAGCTCACCAGTGGACAGGGGGCCGAATGAGCAGTTCTTC. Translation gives CASSPVDRGPNEQFF.

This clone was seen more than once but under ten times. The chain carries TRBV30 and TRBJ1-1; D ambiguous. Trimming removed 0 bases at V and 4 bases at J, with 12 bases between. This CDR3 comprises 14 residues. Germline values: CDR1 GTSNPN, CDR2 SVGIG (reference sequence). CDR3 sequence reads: CAWSVQHRSTEAFF. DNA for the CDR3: TGTGCCTGGAGTGTACAACATAGGAGCACTGAAGCTTTCTTT.

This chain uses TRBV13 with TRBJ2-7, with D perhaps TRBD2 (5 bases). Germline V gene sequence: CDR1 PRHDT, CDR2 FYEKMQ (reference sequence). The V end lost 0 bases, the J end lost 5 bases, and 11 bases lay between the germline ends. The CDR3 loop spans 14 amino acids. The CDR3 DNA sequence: TGTGCCAGCAGCTTAGGACTAGGACGAGACGAGCAGTACTTC. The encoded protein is CASSLGLGRDEQYF.

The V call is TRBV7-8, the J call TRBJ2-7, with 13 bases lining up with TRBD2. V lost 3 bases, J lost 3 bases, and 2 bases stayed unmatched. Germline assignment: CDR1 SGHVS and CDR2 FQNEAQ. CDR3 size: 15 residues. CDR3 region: CASSFGLAGDYEQYF. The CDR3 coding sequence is TGTGCCAGCAGCTTTGGACTAGCGGGAGACTACGAGCAGTACTTC.

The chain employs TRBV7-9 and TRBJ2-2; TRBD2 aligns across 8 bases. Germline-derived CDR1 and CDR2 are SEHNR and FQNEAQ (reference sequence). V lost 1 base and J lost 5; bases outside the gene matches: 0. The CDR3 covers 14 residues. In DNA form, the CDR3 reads TGTGCCAGCAGCTTAGGACTAGCGACCGGGGAGCTGTTTTTT. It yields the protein CASSLGLATGELFF. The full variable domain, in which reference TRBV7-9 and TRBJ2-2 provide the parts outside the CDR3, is DTGVSQNPRHKITKRGQNVTFRCDPISEHNRLYWYRQTLGQGPEFLTYFQNEAQLEKSRLLSDRFSAERPKGSFSTLEIQRTEQGDSAMYLCASSLGLATGELFFGEGSRLTVL.